These 17 T cell receptor beta chains share one sample of origin, sequenced in a study of T cell responses to AZD1222 COVID-19 vaccine. Assay used: immunoSEQ multiplex PCR; TCRdb lists only in-frame clones, some missing. Of over 150,000 clones in the sample, about nine tenths are singletons; the top ten hold roughly 1.6%. The sample here was peripheral blood, taken on day 0 of AZD1222 vaccination. These receptors all come from an adult in good health.

The rearrangement joins TRBV5-1 to TRBJ1-1, with a possible D match to TRBD1 (6 bases). CDR1 is SGHRS and CDR2 is YFSETQ in the germline V gene. The CDR3 is made up of 16 amino acids. Trimming removed 4 bases from V and 5 bases from J, with 21 bases in between. The CDR3 spells CASSPTGGRGYTEAFF. The CDR3 bases are TGCGCCAGCAGCCCCACTGGGGGGCGCGGGTATACTGAAGCTTTCTTT.

This clone was recorded once. The rearrangement links TRBV11-3 to TRBJ2-5, with D unclear. The V and J ends lost 1 base and 0 bases respectively, with 6 bases between them. The CDR3 is 14 residues long. Germline loops: CDR1 SGHNT, CDR2 YENEEA. The CDR3 loop reads CASSLGPNQETQYF. The CDR3, as DNA: TGTGCCAGCAGCTTAGGACCGAACCAAGAGACCCAGTACTTC.

The chain recombines TRBV19 with TRBJ1-4, with TRBD1 matching over 7 bases. J gave up 4 bases and V 5 bases, and 10 bases lay outside the gene matches. The CDR3 covers 16 residues. Germline V gene lookup returns CDR1 LNHDA and CDR2 SQIVND (reference sequence). The CDR3 region is CASSADRVPFNEKLFF. CDR3 in DNA: TGTGCCAGTAGTGCCGACAGGGTACCATTTAATGAAAAACTGTTTTTT.

V and J are TRBV12-3 or TRBV12-4 and TRBJ1-4, with D hard to call. The CDR3 consists of 12 residues. The V end lost 3 bases, the J end lost 10 bases, and 9 bases lay between the germline ends. CDR3 sequence reads: CASSFGVGKLFF. The CDR3 nucleotides are TGTGCCAGCAGTTTCGGGGTCGGAAAACTGTTTTTT.

The sample holds one count of this clone. The chain is built from TRBV27 and TRBJ1-6; D perhaps matches TRBD1 (6 bases). V lost 2 bases to trimming and J lost 9 bases, with 17 bases between them. This CDR3 is built from 16 residues. CDR1 and CDR2 (germline): MNHEY, SMNVEV (reference sequence). CDR3 sequence: CASSLVTGASGSPLHF. CDR3 coding DNA: TGTGCCAGCAGTTTAGTCACGGGGGCTTCGGGTTCACCCCTCCACTTT.

The J gene is TRBJ2-7, the V gene TRBV12-3 or TRBV12-4; the D gene is possibly TRBD1 (6 bases). The V end lost 6 bases, the J end lost 2 bases, and 11 bases lay between the germline ends. CDR3 size: 13 residues. The CDR3 region has the DNA TGTGCCAGCAGGCCGACAGGTACCTACGAGCAGTACTTC. Its protein product is CASRPTGTYEQYF.

This chain joins TRBV28 and TRBJ1-5, with D uncertain. The ends were cut back, 6 bases at V and 3 bases at J, with 3 bases in the middle. The CDR3 is 11 residues long. Germline V gene lookup returns CDR1 MDHEN and CDR2 SYDVKM. In DNA form, the CDR3 reads TGTGCCAGCAGAGACAATCAGCCCCAGCATTTT. Translating gives CASRDNQPQHF.

This rearrangement joins TRBV19 to TRBJ2-2; D possibly corresponds to TRBD2 (6 bases). CDR1 and CDR2 from the germline V gene are LNHDA and SQIVND (reference sequence). The CDR3 extends over 14 amino acids. Between the trimmed V and J ends, which lost 8 bases and 7 bases, there was a span of 17 bases. In nucleotides, the CDR3 is TGTGCCAGTGCACCTCTAGCGCCTGGCGGGGAGCTGTTTTTT. Translating it yields CASAPLAPGGELFF.

In nucleotides, the CDR3 is TGTGCCAGCAGCTCCAGGGGAAACACCATATATTTT. This sequence encodes CASSSRGNTIYF. The chain uses TRBV7-9 and TRBJ1-3; D unresolved. The germline V gene has CDR1 SEHNR and CDR2 FQNEAQ (reference sequence). Trimming cost V 4 bases and J 4 bases, with 5 bases left between them. This CDR3 spans 12 amino acids.

CDR3 DNA: TGTGCCAGCAGACAGGACTATGGCTACACCTTC. Residues: CASRQDYGYTF. This chain joins TRBV12-3 or TRBV12-4 and TRBJ1-2, with D possibly TRBD1 on 5 matching bases. Trimming shortened V by 6 bases and J by 3 bases, and 5 bases separated the two germline ends. The length of the CDR3 is 11 residues.

The chain employs TRBV18 and TRBJ1-2; D unresolved. CDR3 length: 14 amino acids. Germline-derived CDR1 and CDR2 are KGHSH and LQKENI. V gave up 3 bases and J gave up 6 bases, with 14 bases separating them. As DNA, the CDR3 is TGTGCCAGCTCACCCCCCCCAGTCTCCCATGGCTACACCTTC. It yields the protein CASSPPPVSHGYTF.

The chain combines TRBV27 with TRBJ2-1; the D call may be TRBD1 or TRBD2 (5 bases each). The V gene's germline CDR1 is MNHEY and CDR2 SMNVEV (reference sequence). Deletions cut 3 bases from V and 9 bases from J, with 12 bases between. The CDR3 consists of 13 residues. The CDR3 DNA reads as TGTGCCAGCAGTTTCGGGGCAAGTCTTGAGCAGTTCTTC. Translation gives CASSFGASLEQFF.

The chain is built from TRBV4-1 and TRBJ1-1; D may be TRBD1 (5 bases). The CDR3 contains 18 residues. The germline V gene has CDR1 MGHRA and CDR2 YSYEKL. Trimming removed 1 base from V and 6 bases from J, with 24 bases in between. As DNA, the CDR3 is TGCGCCAGCAGCCAAGTAGGTGCCAACCTAGAGGGGAAAGCTGAAGCTTTCTTT. Protein sequence: CASSQVGANLEGKAEAFF.

The chain recombines TRBV18 with TRBJ1-1; D is undetermined. CDR3 length: 13 amino acids. V lost 2 bases to trimming and J lost 1 base, with 5 bases between them. CDR1 and CDR2 from the germline V gene are KGHSH and LQKENI. For the CDR3, the DNA is TGTGCCAGCTCACCATCTCAGAACACTGAAGCTTTCTTT. This codes for CASSPSQNTEAFF.

The V gene is TRBV23-1, the J gene TRBJ1-6; 8 bases are shared with TRBD1. TRBV23-1 is an open reading frame, and its role is uncertain. Germline trimming cut 1 base from V and 0 bases from J; bases unmatched to any gene: 5. This CDR3 contains 18 residues. The CDR3 region has the DNA TGCGCCAGCAGTCAATTGGACAGGGCGAGCTCCTATAATTCACCCCTCCACTTT. This gives the protein CASSQLDRASSYNSPLHF.

This CDR3 is CASSRGSRTQYF. For the CDR3, the DNA is TGTGCCAGCAGCCGGGGGTCCCGTACGCAGTATTTT. V usage is TRBV3-1 (or the pseudogene TRBV3-2) and J usage is TRBJ2-3; D could derive from TRBD1 or TRBD2 (5 bases each). Per germline, CDR1 LGHDT and CDR2 YNNKEL (reference sequence). V was shortened by 4 bases and J by 8 bases, with 10 bases between the two germline ends. This CDR3 has 12 residues.

The rearrangement joins TRBV5-1 to TRBJ1-2; D is ambiguous. In germline, CDR1 is SGHRS, CDR2 YFSETQ. CDR3 length: 13 amino acids. Between the trimmed V and J ends, which lost 4 bases and 3 bases, there was a span of 10 bases. The CDR3 reads CASSLETDYGYTF. The CDR3 bases are TGCGCCAGCAGCCTCGAGACGGACTATGGCTACACCTTC.